These 18 T cell receptor gamma chains were all obtained from the same sample, sequenced in a study of Vδ1+ human thymocytes. Study-wide findings and caveats: In the thymus, TRG and TRD repertoires looked highly polyclonal with Gaussian CDR3 lengths.

Their specific antigens are unknown. Sequences come from RNA converted to cDNA by reverse transcription. The CDR3 regions were amplified by multiplex PCR from V-gene primers to a constant-region primer. TCRdb reran clone calling via CATT on the multiplex PCR reads. This table holds some 37,000 gamma-chain clones, 20% to 25% found once. The sequenced sample consisted of Vdelta1+ gamma-delta thymocytes from the thymus. Indicated subset: FACS-sorted CD3+ TCRalphabeta- TCRVdelta1+ TCRVdelta2- thymocytes. These receptors all stem from a girl under two years old who had congenital heart surgery.

V gene TRGV3 combines with J gene TRGJ1 or TRGJ2. Germline assignment: CDR1 VTNTFY and CDR2 YDVSTARD (reference sequence). This CDR3 is built from 13 residues. V lost 0 bases to trimming and J lost 14 bases; unmatched junction nucleotides: 13. The CDR3 DNA reads as TGTGCCACCTGGGACAGGTCCTCACGGAGGGAACTCTTT. It codes for CATWDRSSRRELF.

The chain couples TRGV8 to TRGJP2. Trimming cost V 5 bases and J 0 bases; bases outside gene matches: 6. CDR3 size: 15 residues. CDR1 VENAVY and CDR2 YDSYNSRV come from the germline V gene. CDR3 sequence reads: CATWVPHSSDWIKTF. In nucleotides, the CDR3 is TGTGCCACCTGGGTACCTCATAGTAGTGATTGGATCAAGACGTTT.

This chain connects TRGV4 to TRGJ1 or TRGJ2. The junction had 11 bases not matched to a gene; V was cut back by 6 bases and J by 3 bases. Germline V gene sequence: CDR1 EGSTGY, CDR2 YDSYTSSV. The CDR3 covers 14 residues. The CDR3 protein is CATWTGKFYYKKLF. The CDR3, as DNA: TGTGCCACCTGGACCGGGAAATTTTATTATAAGAAACTCTTT.

The chain combines TRGV3 with TRGJ1 or TRGJ2. V shed 3 bases and J 13 bases; nucleotides not matched to a gene: 18. Germline V CDR1 and CDR2: VTNTFY, YDVSTARD (reference sequence). The CDR3 sequence is 14 residues long. This chain's CDR3 is CATWDFYDFTQKLF. The CDR3 region has the DNA TGTGCCACCTGGGACTTTTACGACTTCACCCAAAAACTCTTT.

This clone appeared a few times. The chain has TRGV3 and TRGJP2. The CDR3 length is 12 residues. The ends lost 5 bases at V and 7 bases at J; junction bases unmatched: 4. Germline V gene sequence: CDR1 VTNTFY, CDR2 YDVSTARD (reference sequence). In DNA, the CDR3 is TGTGCCACCTGGGCCCTTGATTGGATCAAGACGTTT. Its translation: CATWALDWIKTF.

This chain connects TRGV8 to TRGJ1 or TRGJ2. The J segment lost 5 bases and the V segment lost 2 bases, leaving 6 bases of the junction unmatched. The CDR3 is 13 residues long. Germline V gene lookup returns CDR1 VENAVY and CDR2 YDSYNSRV. CDR3 protein: CATWDISDYKKLF. The CDR3 coding sequence is TGTGCCACCTGGGATATTTCGGATTATAAGAAACTCTTT.

This clone was seen only a few times. The chain has TRGV2 and TRGJP2. Per the germline V gene, CDR1 is EGSNGY and CDR2 is YDSYNSKV. J gave up 1 base and V 3 bases, and 8 bases lay outside the gene matches. The CDR3 covers 16 residues. The CDR3 DNA is TGTGCCACCTGGGACTCGGGGATTAGTAGTGATTGGATCAAGACGTTT. It specifies CATWDSGISSDWIKTF.

The J gene is TRGJ1 or TRGJ2, the V gene TRGV5. The CDR3 length is 14 residues. Trimming cost V 0 bases and J 6 bases; bases outside gene matches: 8. Germline V CDR1 and CDR2: VINAFY, YDVSNSKD. This CDR3 is CATWDRRMVYKKLF. The CDR3 DNA follows: TGTGCCACCTGGGACAGGCGTATGGTTTATAAGAAACTCTTT.

The table lists this clone with a few counts. The chain carries TRGV2 and TRGJ1 or TRGJ2. Per germline, CDR1 EGSNGY and CDR2 YDSYNSKV. V dropped 4 bases and J dropped 3; count of bases not matched to a gene: 9. CDR3 length equals 14 residues. CDR3 region: CATWDPKGYYKKLF. CDR3 sequence (DNA): TGTGCCACCTGGGATCCCAAGGGTTATTATAAGAAACTCTTT.

The chain recombines TRGV2 with TRGJ1 or TRGJ2. The CDR3 is 12 amino acids. Germline V gene data show CDR1 as EGSNGY and CDR2 as YDSYNSKV. The V gene end was trimmed by 0 bases and the J gene end by 11 bases; junction bases not matched to a gene: 7. CDR3 amino acids: CATWDGPIQKLF. CDR3 coding DNA: TGTGCCACCTGGGACGGGCCGATCCAGAAACTCTTT.

This clone was detected only a few times. This sample includes further DNA sequences coding for the same CDR3. The rearrangement uses TRGV2 and TRGJ1 or TRGJ2. CDR1 and CDR2 from the germline V gene are EGSNGY and YDSYNSKV. The CDR3 extends over 13 amino acids. Trimming removed 0 bases from V and 7 bases from J; junction bases left unmatched: 6. Here the CDR3 reads CATWDGLLYKKLF. CDR3 nucleotides: TGTGCCACCTGGGACGGGCTTCTGTATAAGAAACTCTTT.

This clone was observed a few times. Other DNA sequences of this sample code for an identical CDR3. The V call is TRGV4, the J call TRGJ1 or TRGJ2. Germline values: CDR1 EGSTGY, CDR2 YDSYTSSV. The CDR3 contains 12 residues. Germline trimming cut 5 bases from V and 4 bases from J; bases unmatched to any gene: 5. The CDR3 here is CATWGSYYKKLF. CDR3 coding DNA: TGTGCCACCTGGGGATCCTATTATAAGAAACTCTTT.

On this clone itself: The sample contains more than one DNA sequence encoding this CDR3. J is TRGJ1 or TRGJ2 and V is TRGV4. In germline, CDR1 is EGSTGY, CDR2 YDSYTSSV. V dropped 5 bases and J dropped 10; count of bases not matched to a gene: 5. This CDR3 has 10 residues. The CDR3 is CATWAPKKLF. The DNA of the CDR3 is TGTGCCACCTGGGCTCCCAAGAAACTCTTT.

A few counts support this clone. The chain has TRGV8 and TRGJ1 or TRGJ2. Unmatched junction bases numbered 4, after V lost 0 bases and J lost 5 bases. Germline values: CDR1 VENAVY, CDR2 YDSYNSRV. CDR3 size: 13 residues. Here the CDR3 DNA reads TGTGCCACCTGGGATAGGATGCATTATAAGAAACTCTTT. This encodes CATWDRMHYKKLF.

This clone is medium-sized within its sample. The sample holds other DNA sequences that translate to the same CDR3. The genes are TRGV9 and TRGJ1 or TRGJ2. Germline V gives CDR1 GITISATS, CDR2 ISYDGTV (reference sequence). The CDR3 runs to 13 residues. The trim removed 3 bases at V and 0 bases at J, leaving 2 bases unmatched. The CDR3: CALWELNYYKKLF. CDR3 sequence (DNA): TGTGCCTTGTGGGAGTTGAATTATTATAAGAAACTCTTT.

The V gene is TRGV8, the J gene TRGJP1. Germline V gene data show CDR1 as VENAVY and CDR2 as YDSYNSRV. This CDR3 has 11 amino acids. V gave up 5 bases and J gave up 11 bases; unmatched junction bases: 5. The CDR3 DNA follows: TGTGCCACCTGGGTCCTGTGGTTCAAGATATTT. Protein product: CATWVLWFKIF.

This clone has more than one count but fewer than ten. The sample holds other DNA sequences that translate to the same CDR3. V is TRGV9 and J is TRGJ1 or TRGJ2. The germline CDR1 and CDR2 sequences are GITISATS and ISYDGTV (reference sequence). The CDR3 is 9 residues long. J was trimmed by 12 bases and V by 2 bases; bases with no gene match: 1. The CDR3 here is CALWEGKLF. CDR3 DNA: TGTGCCTTGTGGGAGGGGAAACTCTTT.

The chain is built from TRGV9 and TRGJ1 or TRGJ2. V shed 3 bases and J 11 bases; nucleotides not matched to a gene: 13. The CDR3 has 13 residues. Germline V gives CDR1 GITISATS, CDR2 ISYDGTV (reference sequence). CDR3 in DNA: TGTGCCTTGTGGGAGTCTTTATTTTACGAGAAACTCTTT. It codes for CALWESLFYEKLF.